The rows below give T cell receptor beta chains drawn from one sample of a study of identical twins. TCRdb passed the 5' RACE reads through MiXCR, listing each CDR3 protein once. Counted here are roughly 690,000 distinct CDR3 sequences, 20% to 25% occurring once; the ten biggest clones make up roughly 4%. The sample also formed part of further work on T cells expressing NK-cell markers.

Source material: PBMCs. These receptors were collected from a young woman in good health. The CDR3 runs from the conserved cysteine through the conserved F or W.

TRBJ2-5 | TRBV9 | CASSSRTSGQETQYF
TRBJ2-2 | TRBV7-7 | CASSTGQGSPGELFF
TRBJ1-1 | TRBV12-5 | CASGLSANTEAFF
TRBJ2-3 | TRBV11-2 | CASSFLPDTQYF
TRBJ2-1 | TRBV5-1 | CASSLEFTFSEQFF
TRBJ2-7 | TRBV20-1 | CSAINAGRPYEQYF
TRBJ2-3 | TRBV12-3/TRBV12-4 | CASSFTLAGTDTQYF
TRBJ2-1 | TRBV7-9 | CASSVGTRGLVEQFF
TRBJ2-1 | TRBV12-3/TRBV12-4 | CASSTTTRYNEQFF
TRBJ2-7 | TRBV29-1 | CSVQGEMGYEQYF
TRBJ1-2 | TRBV12-3/TRBV12-4 | CASSFGDGYTF
TRBJ2-3 | TRBV20-1 | CSARDSGRRADTQYF
TRBJ1-6 | TRBV12-3/TRBV12-4 | CASSLGQGPSPLHF
TRBJ2-5 | TRBV5-1 | CASSAQEAQYF
TRBJ2-7 | TRBV4-3 | CASSQDRAGEQYF
TRBJ2-5 | TRBV5-1 | CASSSTSGGYQETQYF